The clone carrying this TCR beta chain was seen more than once but under ten times. Its antigen is unknown. This entry comes from a study of a mutant IDH1 vaccine in newly diagnosed glioma. Looking at the study overall: Patients came in for eight vaccinations, in weeks 1, 3, 5, 7, 11, 15, 19 and 23. Vaccine administration was initiated 4-6 weeks following radiotherapy alone, or with temozolomide cycles. Those enrolled had earlier been treated with radiotherapy, temozolomide, or both, mostly both.

Clones were sequenced by immunoSEQ multiplex PCR, and TCRdb holds only the in-frame ones, with some missing. The sample has under 55,000 clones, roughly 90% seen once; the top ten hold about 2.4%. Trimming cost V 5 bases and J 7 bases, with 18 bases left between them. This CDR3 is 15 amino acids long. CDR1 and CDR2 from the germline V gene are LNHNV and YYDKDF (reference sequence). Described time point: week 11, during vaccination. A 20-mer mutant IDH1 peptide at 300 ug was injected subcutaneously with topical imiquimod. The TCR sequence derives from a man aged 50-60 years with glioma. This chain joins TRBV15 and TRBJ1-5; D is perhaps TRBD1 (6 bases). The starting material was PBMCs, obtained from a glioma patient whose treatment included an IDH1 peptide vaccine. This CDR3 reads CATSPRDISGQPQHF. The CDR3 bases are TGTGCCACCAGCCCCCGGGACATATCAGGCCAGCCCCAGCATTTT.